This T cell receptor beta chain was obtained from a study of molecular identifiers for immune sequencing clone quantification. This clonotype has just a few counts. V shed 3 bases and J shed 4 bases, with 6 bases lying between them. This CDR3 comprises 13 residues. Germline lookup yields CDR1 KGHDR and CDR2 SFDVKD. TCRdb analysed the PCR reads with MiXCR anew, one entry per CDR3 protein. The sample shows 50,000 to 65,000 distinct CDR3 sequences, about 23% of them seen only once. The TCR comes from a human donor in good health. Some libraries in this study had Jurkat cell RNA spiked in. Sequences were obtained from naive CD8+ T cells from blood, with Jurkat cell RNA spiked in. Subset meaning: FACS-sorted CD8+CD4-CCR7+CD45RA+ naive T cells. V usage is TRBV24-1 and J usage is TRBJ2-1, with a possible D match to TRBD2 (5 bases). CDR3 protein: CATSDGRYNEQFF. The CDR3 bases are TGTGCCACCAGTGATGGGAGATACAATGAGCAGTTCTTC.